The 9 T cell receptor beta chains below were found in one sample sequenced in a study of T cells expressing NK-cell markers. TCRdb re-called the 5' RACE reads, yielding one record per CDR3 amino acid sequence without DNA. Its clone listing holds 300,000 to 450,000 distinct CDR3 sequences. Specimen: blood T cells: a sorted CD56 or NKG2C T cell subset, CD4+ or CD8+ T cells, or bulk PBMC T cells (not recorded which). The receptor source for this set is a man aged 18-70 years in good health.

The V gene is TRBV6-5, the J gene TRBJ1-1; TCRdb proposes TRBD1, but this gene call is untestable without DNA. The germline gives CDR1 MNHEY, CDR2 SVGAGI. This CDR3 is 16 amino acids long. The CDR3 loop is CASSYRTRNMNTEAFF.

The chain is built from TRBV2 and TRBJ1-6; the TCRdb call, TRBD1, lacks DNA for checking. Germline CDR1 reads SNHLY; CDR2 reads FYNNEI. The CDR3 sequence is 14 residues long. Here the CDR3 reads CASSDSRGNSPLHF.

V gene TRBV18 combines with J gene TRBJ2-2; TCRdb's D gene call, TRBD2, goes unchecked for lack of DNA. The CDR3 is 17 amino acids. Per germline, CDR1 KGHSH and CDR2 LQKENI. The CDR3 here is CASSPAGLAYPPGELFF.

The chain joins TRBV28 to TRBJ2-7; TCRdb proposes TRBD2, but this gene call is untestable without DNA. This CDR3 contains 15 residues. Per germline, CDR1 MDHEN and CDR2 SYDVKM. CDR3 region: CASRYRGGGSYEQYF.

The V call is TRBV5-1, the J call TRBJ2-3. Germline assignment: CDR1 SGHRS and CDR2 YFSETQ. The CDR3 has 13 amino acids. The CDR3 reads CASSRVLEDTQYF. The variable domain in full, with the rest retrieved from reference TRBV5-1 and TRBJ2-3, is KAGVTQTPRYLIKTRGQQVTLSCSPISGHRSVSWYQQTPGQGLQFLFEYFSETQRNKGNFPGRFSGRQFSNSRSEMNVSTLELGDSALYLCASSRVLEDTQYFGPGTRLTVL.

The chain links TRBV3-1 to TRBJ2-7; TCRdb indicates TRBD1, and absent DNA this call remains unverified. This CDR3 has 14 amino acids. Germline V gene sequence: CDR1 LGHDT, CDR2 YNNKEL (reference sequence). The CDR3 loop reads CASSQTGGDYEQYF.

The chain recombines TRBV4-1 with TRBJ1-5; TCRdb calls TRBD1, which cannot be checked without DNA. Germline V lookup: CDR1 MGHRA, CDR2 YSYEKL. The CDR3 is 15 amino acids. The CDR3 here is CASSKTQGSNQPQHF.

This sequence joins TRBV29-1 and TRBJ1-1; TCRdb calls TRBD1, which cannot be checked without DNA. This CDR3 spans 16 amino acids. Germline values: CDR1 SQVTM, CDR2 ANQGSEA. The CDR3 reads CSVRSRDRTKNTEAFF.

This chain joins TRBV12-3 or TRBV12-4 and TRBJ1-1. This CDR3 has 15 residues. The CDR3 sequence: CASSFFGTRGLKAFF.